A single TCR beta chain is shown here with its context. Its cognate antigen is unknown. From germline, CDR1 is DFQATT and CDR2 SNEGSKA (reference sequence). There are 13 residues in the CDR3. The V end was cut by 7 bases, the J end by 3 bases, with 13 bases between. In TCRdb, the 5' RACE reads were re-called with MiXCR into one record per CDR3 protein. The repertoire holds just over 70,000 distinct CDR3 sequences, under 15% seen once, with 1.3% in the top ten. This sample is drawn from a study of early T cells in non-severe SARS-CoV-2 infection. Study background: Sequencing input comprised bulk RNA from unsorted whole blood; chain pairing was not available.

Findings and caveats of the study: Anti-spike CD8 responses were favored by VDJdb matching, which missed private and CD4 specificities.

This sequence was found in an adult who was a healthcare worker with PCR-confirmed SARS-CoV-2 infection or an uninfected control (not recorded which). The rearrangement joins TRBV20-1 to TRBJ1-3; D might be TRBD1 (6 bases). The material sequenced was whole blood. In nucleotides, the CDR3 is TGCAGTGTCGGCGGGGGCGGTGGAAACACCATATATTTT. Translated, it gives CSVGGGGGNTIYF.